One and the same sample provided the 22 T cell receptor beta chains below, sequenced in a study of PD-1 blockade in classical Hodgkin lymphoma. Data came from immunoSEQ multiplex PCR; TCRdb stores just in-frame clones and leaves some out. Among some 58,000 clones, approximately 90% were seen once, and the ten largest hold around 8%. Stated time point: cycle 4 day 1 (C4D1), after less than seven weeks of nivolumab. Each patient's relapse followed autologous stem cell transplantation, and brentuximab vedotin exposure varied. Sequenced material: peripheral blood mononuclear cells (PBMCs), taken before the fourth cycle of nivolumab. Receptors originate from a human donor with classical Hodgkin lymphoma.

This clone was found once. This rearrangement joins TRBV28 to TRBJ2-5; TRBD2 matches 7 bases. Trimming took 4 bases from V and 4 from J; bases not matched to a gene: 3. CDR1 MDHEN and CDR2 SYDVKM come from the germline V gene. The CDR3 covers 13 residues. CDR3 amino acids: CASSSGGRETQYF. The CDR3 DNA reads TGTGCCAGCAGTTCCGGCGGGAGAGAGACCCAGTACTTC.

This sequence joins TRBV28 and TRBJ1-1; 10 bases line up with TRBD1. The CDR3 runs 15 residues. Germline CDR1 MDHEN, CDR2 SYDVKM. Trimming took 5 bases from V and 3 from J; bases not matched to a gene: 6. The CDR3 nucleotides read TGTGCCAGCAGTACCCCGGGACAGGGGTACACTGAAGCTTTCTTT. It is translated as CASSTPGQGYTEAFF.

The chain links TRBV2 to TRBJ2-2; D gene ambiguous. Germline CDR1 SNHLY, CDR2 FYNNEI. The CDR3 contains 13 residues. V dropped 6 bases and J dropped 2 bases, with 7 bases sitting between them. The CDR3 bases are TGTGCCAGCAGAGGGATTAACACCGGGGAGCTGTTTTTT. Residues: CASRGINTGELFF.

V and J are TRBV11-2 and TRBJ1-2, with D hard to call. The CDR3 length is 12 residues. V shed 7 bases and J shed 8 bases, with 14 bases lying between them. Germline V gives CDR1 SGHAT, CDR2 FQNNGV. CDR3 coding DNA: TGTGCCAGCACCCCATATGACGGAGGCTACACCTTC. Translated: CASTPYDGGYTF. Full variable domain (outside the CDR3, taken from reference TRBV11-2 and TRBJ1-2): EAGVAQSPRYKIIEKRQSVAFWCNPISGHATLYWYQQILGQGPKLLIQFQNNGVVDDSQLPKDRFSAERLKGVDSTLKIQPAKLEDSAVYLCASTPYDGGYTFGSGTRLTVV.

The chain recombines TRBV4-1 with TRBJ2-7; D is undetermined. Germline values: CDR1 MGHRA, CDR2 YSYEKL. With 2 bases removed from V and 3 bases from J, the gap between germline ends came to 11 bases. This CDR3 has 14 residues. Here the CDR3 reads CASSQQIYSYEQYF. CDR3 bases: TGCGCCAGCAGCCAACAAATCTACAGCTACGAGCAGTACTTC.

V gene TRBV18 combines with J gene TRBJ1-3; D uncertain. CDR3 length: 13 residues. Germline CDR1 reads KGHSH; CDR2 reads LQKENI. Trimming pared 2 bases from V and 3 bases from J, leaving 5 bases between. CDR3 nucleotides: TGTGCCAGCTCACCAGGCGGTGGAAACACCATATATTTT. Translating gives CASSPGGGNTIYF.

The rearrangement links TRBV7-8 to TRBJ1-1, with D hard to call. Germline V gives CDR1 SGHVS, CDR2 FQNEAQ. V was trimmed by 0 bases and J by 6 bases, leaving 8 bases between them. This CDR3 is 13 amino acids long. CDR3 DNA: TGTGCCAGCAGCTTAGCGGCGCGGTCTGAAGCTTTCTTT. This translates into CASSLAARSEAFF.

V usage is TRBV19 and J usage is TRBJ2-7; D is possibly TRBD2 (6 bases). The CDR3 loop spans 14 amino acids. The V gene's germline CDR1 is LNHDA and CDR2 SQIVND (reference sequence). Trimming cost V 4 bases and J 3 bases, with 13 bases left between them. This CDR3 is CASSTTSWDYEQYF. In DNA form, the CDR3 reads TGTGCCAGTAGTACTACTAGCTGGGACTACGAGCAGTACTTC.

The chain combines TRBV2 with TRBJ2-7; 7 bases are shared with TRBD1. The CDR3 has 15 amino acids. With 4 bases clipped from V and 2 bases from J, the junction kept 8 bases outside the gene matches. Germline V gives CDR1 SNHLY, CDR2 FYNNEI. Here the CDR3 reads CASSAGTVSTYEQYF. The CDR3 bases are TGTGCCAGCAGTGCTGGGACAGTAAGCACCTACGAGCAGTACTTC.

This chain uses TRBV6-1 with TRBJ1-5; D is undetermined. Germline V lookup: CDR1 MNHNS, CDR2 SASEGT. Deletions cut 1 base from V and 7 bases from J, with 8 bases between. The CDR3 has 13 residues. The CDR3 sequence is CASSEGYWQPQHF. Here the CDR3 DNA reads TGTGCCAGCAGTGAAGGATATTGGCAGCCCCAGCATTTT.

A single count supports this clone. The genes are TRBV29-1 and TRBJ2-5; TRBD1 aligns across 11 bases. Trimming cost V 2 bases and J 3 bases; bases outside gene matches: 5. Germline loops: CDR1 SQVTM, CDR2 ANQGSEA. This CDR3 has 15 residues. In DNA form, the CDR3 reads TGCAGCGTTGAACTTGGACAGGGGGCAAAAGAGACCCAGTACTTC. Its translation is CSVELGQGAKETQYF. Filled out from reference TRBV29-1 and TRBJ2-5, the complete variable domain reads SAVISQKPSRDICQRGTSLTIQCQVDSQVTMMFWYRQQPGQSLTLIATANQGSEATYESGFVIDKFPISRPNLTFSTLTVSNMSPEDSSIYLCSVELGQGAKETQYFGPGTRLLVL.

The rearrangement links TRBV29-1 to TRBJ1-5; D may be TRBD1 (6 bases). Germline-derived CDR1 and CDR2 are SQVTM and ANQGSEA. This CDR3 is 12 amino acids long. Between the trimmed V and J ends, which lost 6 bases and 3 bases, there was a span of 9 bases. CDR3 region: CSVWGANQPQHF. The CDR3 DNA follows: TGCAGCGTGTGGGGGGCCAATCAGCCCCAGCATTTT.

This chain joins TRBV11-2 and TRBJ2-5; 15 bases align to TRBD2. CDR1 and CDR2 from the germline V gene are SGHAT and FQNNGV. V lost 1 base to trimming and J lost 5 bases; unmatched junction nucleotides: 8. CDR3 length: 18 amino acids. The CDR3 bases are TGTGCCAGCAGCTTAGCCGGACTAGCGGGAGGGAATTGGGAGACCCAGTACTTC. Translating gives CASSLAGLAGGNWETQYF.

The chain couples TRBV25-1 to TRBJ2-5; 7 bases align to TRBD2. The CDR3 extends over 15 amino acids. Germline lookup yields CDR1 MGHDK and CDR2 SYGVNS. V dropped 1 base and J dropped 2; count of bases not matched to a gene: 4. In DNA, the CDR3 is TGTGCCAGCAGTGAATCTCTGGGAGGGCAAGAGACCCAGTACTTC. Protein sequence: CASSESLGGQETQYF.

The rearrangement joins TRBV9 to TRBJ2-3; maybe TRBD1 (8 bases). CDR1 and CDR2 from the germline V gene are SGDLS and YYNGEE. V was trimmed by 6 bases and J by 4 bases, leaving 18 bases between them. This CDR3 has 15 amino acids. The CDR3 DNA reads TGTGCCAGCACCGCGGGGGCAGGGGGCGCAGATACGCAGTATTTT. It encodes CASTAGAGGADTQYF. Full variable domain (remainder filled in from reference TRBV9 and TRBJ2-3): DSGVTQTPKHLITATGQRVTLRCSPRSGDLSVYWYQQSLDQGLQFLIQYYNGEERAKGNILERFSAQQFPDLHSELNLSSLELGDSALYFCASTAGAGGADTQYFGPGTRLTVL.

The CDR3 coding sequence is TGTGCCAGCAGAGGGACAGGGTTCTACGAGCAGTACTTC. Translated: CASRGTGFYEQYF. The chain is built from TRBV6-5 and TRBJ2-7; 9 nucleotides align to TRBD1. The junction had 3 bases not matched to a gene; V was cut back by 6 bases and J by 3 bases. The CDR3 has 13 residues. Germline loops: CDR1 MNHEY, CDR2 SVGAGI.

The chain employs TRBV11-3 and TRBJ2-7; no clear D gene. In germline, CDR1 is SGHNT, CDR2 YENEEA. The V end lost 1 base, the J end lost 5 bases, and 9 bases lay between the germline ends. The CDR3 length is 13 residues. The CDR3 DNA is TGTGCCAGCAGCTTAGGGGCACCAAACGAGCAGTACTTC. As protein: CASSLGAPNEQYF.

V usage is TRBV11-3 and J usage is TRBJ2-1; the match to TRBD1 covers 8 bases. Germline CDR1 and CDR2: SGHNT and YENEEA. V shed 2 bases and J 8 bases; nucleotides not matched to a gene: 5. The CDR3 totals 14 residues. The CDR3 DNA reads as TGTGCCAGCAGCTTACAGGGGGCGCGGGATGAGCAGTTCTTC. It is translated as CASSLQGARDEQFF.

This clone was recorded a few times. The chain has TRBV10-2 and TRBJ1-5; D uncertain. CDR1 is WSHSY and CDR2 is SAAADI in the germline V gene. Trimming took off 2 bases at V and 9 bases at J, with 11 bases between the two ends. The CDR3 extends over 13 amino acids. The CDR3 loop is CASSEAPLSPQHF. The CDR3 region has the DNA TGCGCCAGCAGTGAGGCTCCCTTATCGCCCCAGCATTTT.

CDR3 sequence: CASSTDRVAYNEQFF. CDR3 bases: TGTGCCAGCAGTACTGACAGGGTCGCCTACAATGAGCAGTTCTTC. The chain carries TRBV25-1 and TRBJ2-1; 7 bases line up with TRBD1. The CDR3 spans 15 residues. V gave up 5 bases and J gave up 2 bases; unmatched junction bases: 6. The germline V gene encodes CDR1 MGHDK and CDR2 SYGVNS.

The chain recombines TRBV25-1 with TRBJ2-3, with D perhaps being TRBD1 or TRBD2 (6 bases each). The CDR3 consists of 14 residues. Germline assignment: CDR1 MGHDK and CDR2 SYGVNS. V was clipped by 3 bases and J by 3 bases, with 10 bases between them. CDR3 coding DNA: TGTGCCAGCAGTGATCCGGGGGCTACAGATACGCAGTATTTT. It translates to CASSDPGATDTQYF.

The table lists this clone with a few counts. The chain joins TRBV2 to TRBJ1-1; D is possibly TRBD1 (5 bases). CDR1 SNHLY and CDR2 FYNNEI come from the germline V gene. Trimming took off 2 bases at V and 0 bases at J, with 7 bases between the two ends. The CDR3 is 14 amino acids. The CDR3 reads CASSEQGLNTEAFF. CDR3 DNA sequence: TGTGCCAGCAGTGAACAGGGCTTGAACACTGAAGCTTTCTTT.